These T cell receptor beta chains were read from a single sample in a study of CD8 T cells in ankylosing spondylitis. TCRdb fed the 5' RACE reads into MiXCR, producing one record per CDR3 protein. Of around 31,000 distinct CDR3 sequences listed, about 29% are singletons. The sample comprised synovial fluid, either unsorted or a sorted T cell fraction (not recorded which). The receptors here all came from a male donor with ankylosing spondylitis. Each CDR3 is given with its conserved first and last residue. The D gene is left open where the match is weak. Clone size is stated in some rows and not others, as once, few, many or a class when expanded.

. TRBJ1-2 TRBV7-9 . TGTGCCAGCAGCTTAGATGTGGGCGGTTATGGCTACACCTTC CASSLDVGGYGYTF
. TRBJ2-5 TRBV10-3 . TGTGCCATCAGTGAGGGGTCCCCGGGGGAGACCCAGTACTTC CAISEGSPGETQYF
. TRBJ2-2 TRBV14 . TGTGCCAGCAGCCAAGAGGTGGGCCAAAACACCGGGGAGCTGTTTTTT CASSQEVGQNTGELFF
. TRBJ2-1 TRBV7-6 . TGTGCCAGCAGCCCCCTCGTGAGCAGCTCCTACAATGAGCAGTTCTTC CASSPLVSSSYNEQFF
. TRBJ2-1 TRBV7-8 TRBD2 TGTGCCAGCAGCTCTCCCCCTAGCGGATCAACCTCCTACAATGAGCAGTTCTTC CASSSPPSGSTSYNEQFF
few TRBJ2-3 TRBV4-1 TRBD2 TGCGCCAGCAGCCAAGTACGGCTAGCGGGAGGGCCGAGATGGGCAGATACGCAGTATTTT CASSQVRLAGGPRWADTQYF
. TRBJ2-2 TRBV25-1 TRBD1 TGTGCCAGCAGTCTGGACAGGGTTGGCGGGGAGCTGTTTTTT CASSLDRVGGELFF
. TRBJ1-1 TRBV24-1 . TGTGCCACCAGTGATTTTGGGGGTTCTGAAGCTTTCTTT CATSDFGGSEAFF
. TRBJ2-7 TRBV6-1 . TGTGCCAGCACCACCATCCAGGACGGCGCCTACGAGCAGTACTTC CASTTIQDGAYEQYF
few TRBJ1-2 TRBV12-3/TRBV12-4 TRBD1 TGTGCCAGCAGTTCGACAGGGGTTGGTGGCACCTTC CASSSTGVGGTF
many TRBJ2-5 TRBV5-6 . TGTGCCAGCAGTTACGAAGAGACCCAGTACTTC CASSYEETQYF
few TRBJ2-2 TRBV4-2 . TGTGCCAGCAGCCAAGATGGCGGACTTGCGAACACCGGGGAGCTGTTTTTT CASSQDGGLANTGELFF
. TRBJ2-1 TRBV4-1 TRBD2 TGCGCCAGCAGCCCCCGAACTAGCGGTGAGCAGTTCTTC CASSPRTSGEQFF
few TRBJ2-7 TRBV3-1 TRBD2 TGTGCCAGCAGCCTAGCGGGAGGGCCCCACGAGCAGTACTTC CASSLAGGPHEQYF
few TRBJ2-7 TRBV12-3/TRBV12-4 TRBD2 TGTGCCAGCAGTTTATGGGGACTAGCGGGAGCGAAGCAGTACTTC CASSLWGLAGAKQYF
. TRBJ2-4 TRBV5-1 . TGCGCCAGCAGAGGTGTAGGGTATAACATTCAGTACTTC CASRGVGYNIQYF
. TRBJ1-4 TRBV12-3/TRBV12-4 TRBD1 TGTGCCAGCAGTACTTGGGAAGGGGGCAGTGAAAAACTGTTTTTT CASSTWEGGSEKLFF
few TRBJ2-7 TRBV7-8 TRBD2 TGTGCCAGCAGCTTAGTAGCGGGACTAGGCGAGCAGTACTTC CASSLVAGLGEQYF
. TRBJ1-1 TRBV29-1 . TGCAGCGTCCAAACGTCGGACACTGAAGCTTTCTTT CSVQTSDTEAFF
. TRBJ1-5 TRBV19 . TGTGCCAGTAGTATAGTTGTGCCCAATCAGCCCCAGCATTTT CASSIVVPNQPQHF
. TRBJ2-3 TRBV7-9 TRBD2 TGTGCCAGCAGCTCGCAGGGGACTAGCGGGCCAGATACGCAGTATTTT CASSSQGTSGPDTQYF
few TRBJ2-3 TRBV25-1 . TGTGCCAGCAGGGGGGTCGGGACCGAGCCTCCTAGCACAGATACGCAGTATTTT CASRGVGTEPPSTDTQYF
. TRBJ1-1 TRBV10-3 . TGTGCCATCAGAGAAGGGGAAGGCACTGAAGCTTTCTTT CAIREGEGTEAFF
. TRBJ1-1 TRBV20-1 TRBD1 TGCAGTGCTAGAGATGGGGACAGGGGGGACACTGAAGCTTTCTTT CSARDGDRGDTEAFF
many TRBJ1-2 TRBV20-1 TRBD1 TGCAGTGCTAGAGATCCCGACAGGGCGGGCTATGGCTACACCTTC CSARDPDRAGYGYTF
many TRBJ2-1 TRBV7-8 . TGTGCCAGCAGCTTTTATCTGATGGGACCACGGAATGAGCAGTTCTTC CASSFYLMGPRNEQFF
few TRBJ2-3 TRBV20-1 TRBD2 TGCAGTGCTAGAGGGACTAGCGGGGGAGATTATACGCAGTATTTT CSARGTSGGDYTQYF
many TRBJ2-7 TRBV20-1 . TGCAGTGCTAGAGATCCGGACCGAGCCTCCTACGAGCAGTACTTC CSARDPDRASYEQYF
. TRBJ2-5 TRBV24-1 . TGTGCCACATCCCCAGGGGAATCAGAGACCCAGTACTTC CATSPGESETQYF
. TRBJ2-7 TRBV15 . TGTGCCACCAGCAGGGGCAGGGGCCCCTACGAGCAGTACTTC CATSRGRGPYEQYF
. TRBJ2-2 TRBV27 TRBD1 TGTGCCAGCAGCCCCCCGACAGGGGGCGGAGGTGGCACCGGGGAGCTGTTTTTT CASSPPTGGGGGTGELFF
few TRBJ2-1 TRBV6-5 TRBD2 TGTGCCAGCAGTTACTTCCAGGGACCCGGGACTAGCGGGAGGGCCCGACATGAGCAGTTCTTC CASSYFQGPGTSGRARHEQFF
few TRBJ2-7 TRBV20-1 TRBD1 TGCAGTGCAGAGGACAGGGCCTCCTACGAGCAGTACTTC CSAEDRASYEQYF
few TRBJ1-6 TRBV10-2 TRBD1 TGCGCCAGCAGCATTACCGGGACAGGCAATTCACCCCTCCACTTT CASSITGTGNSPLHF
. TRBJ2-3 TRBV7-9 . TGTGCCAGCAGCTCCGACCAGCGGGCCCCAGATACGCAGTATTTT CASSSDQRAPDTQYF
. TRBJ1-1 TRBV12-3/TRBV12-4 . TGTGCCAGCAGTTTAGCAATCGGGGACACTGAAGCTTTCTTT CASSLAIGDTEAFF
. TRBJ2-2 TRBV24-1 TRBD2 TGTGCCACCAGTGATCCCACTAGCGGGAGCGACACCGGGGAGCTGTTTTTT CATSDPTSGSDTGELFF
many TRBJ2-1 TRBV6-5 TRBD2 TGTGCCAGCAGTTACTCCGGGCGGGGGGAGCAGTTCTTC CASSYSGRGEQFF
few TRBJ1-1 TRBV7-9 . TGTGCCAGCAGCATCCTCGAAGCTTTCTTT CASSILEAFF
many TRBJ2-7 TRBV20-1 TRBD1 TGCAGTGCATTCAACCCGGGACAGGATTATGGCGAGCAGTACTTC CSAFNPGQDYGEQYF
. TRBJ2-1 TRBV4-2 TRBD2 TGTGCCAGCAGCCAAGAACTAGCGGGAGGGCCAGGTGAGCAGTTCTTC CASSQELAGGPGEQFF
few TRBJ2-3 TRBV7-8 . TGTGCCAGCAGCTTAGAAGGTCACGGCACAGATACGCAGTATTTT CASSLEGHGTDTQYF
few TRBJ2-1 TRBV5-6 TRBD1 TGTGCCAGCAGCTTGGGGGGACAGAAGAATGAGCAGTTCTTC CASSLGGQKNEQFF
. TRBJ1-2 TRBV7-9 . TGTGCCAGCAGCTTCGGGAAAAACGGCTACACCTTC CASSFGKNGYTF
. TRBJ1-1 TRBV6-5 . TGTGCCAGCAGTTCATCGGGCCCCAGGACTGAAGCTTTCTTT CASSSSGPRTEAFF
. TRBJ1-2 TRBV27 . TGTGCCAGCAGTTCGACGGCAGCCCCGAGTAATGGCTACACCTTC CASSSTAAPSNGYTF
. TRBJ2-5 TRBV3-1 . TGTGCCAGCAGCCCAGGGGGGACTAGCCAAGAGACCCAGTACTTC CASSPGGTSQETQYF
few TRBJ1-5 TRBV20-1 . TGCAGTGCCACCGAAGGGGACGGCTTTGGTCAGCCCCAGCATTTT CSATEGDGFGQPQHF
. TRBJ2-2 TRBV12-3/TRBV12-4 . TGTGCCAGCAGTATCCCAATAACTAGTAGGAACACCGGGGAGCTGTTTTTT CASSIPITSRNTGELFF
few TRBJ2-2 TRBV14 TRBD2 TGTGCCAGCAAAAGGACTAGCGGCGACACCGGGGAGCTGTTTTTT CASKRTSGDTGELFF
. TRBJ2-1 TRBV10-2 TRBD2 TGCGCCAGCAGTGTTCGACTAGCGGGCCTTAGTGAGCAGTTCTTC CASSVRLAGLSEQFF
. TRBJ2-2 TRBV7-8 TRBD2 TGTGCCAGCAGCTTACCAACCGGGACTAGCGTAAACACCGGGGAGCTGTTTTTT CASSLPTGTSVNTGELFF
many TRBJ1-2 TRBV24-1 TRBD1 TGTGCCACCAGTGGTCCTGACAGGGGGGATTCGTATGGCTACACCTTC CATSGPDRGDSYGYTF
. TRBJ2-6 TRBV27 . TGTGCCAGTTCCGGGGTCCGGGTCTCTGGGGCCAACGTCCTGACTTTC CASSGVRVSGANVLTF
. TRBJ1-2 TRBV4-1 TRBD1 TGCGCCAGCAGCCAAGGGTTTGGGACAGGGGTGAAGGACACCTTC CASSQGFGTGVKDTF